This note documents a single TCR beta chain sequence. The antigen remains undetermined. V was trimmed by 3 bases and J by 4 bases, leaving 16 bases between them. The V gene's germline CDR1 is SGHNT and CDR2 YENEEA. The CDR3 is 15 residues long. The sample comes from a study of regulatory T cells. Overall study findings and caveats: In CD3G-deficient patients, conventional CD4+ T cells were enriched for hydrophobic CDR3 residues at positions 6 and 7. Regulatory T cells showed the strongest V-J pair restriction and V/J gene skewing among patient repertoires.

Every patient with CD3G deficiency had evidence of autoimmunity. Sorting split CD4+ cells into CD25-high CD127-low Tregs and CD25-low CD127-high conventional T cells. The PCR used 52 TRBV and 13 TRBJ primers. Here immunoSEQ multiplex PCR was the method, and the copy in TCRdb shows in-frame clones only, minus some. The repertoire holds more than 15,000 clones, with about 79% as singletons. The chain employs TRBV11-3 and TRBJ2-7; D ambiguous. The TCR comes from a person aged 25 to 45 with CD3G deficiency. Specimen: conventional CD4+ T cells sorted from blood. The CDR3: CASSFFHTKGYEQYF. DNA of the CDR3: TGTGCCAGCAGCTTTTTCCACACTAAGGGTTACGAGCAGTACTTC.